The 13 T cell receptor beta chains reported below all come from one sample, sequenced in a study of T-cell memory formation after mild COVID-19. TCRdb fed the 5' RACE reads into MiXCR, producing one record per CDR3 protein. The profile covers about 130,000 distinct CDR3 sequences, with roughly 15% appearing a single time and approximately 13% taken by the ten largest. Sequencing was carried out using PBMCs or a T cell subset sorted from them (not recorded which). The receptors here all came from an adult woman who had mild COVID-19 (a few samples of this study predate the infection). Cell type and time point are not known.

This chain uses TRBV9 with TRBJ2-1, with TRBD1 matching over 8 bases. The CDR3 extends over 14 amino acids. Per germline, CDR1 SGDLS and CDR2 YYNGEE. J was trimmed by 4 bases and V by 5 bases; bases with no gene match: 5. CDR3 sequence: CASSPRDRYNEQFF. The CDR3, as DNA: TGTGCCAGCAGTCCCCGGGACAGGTACAATGAGCAGTTCTTC.

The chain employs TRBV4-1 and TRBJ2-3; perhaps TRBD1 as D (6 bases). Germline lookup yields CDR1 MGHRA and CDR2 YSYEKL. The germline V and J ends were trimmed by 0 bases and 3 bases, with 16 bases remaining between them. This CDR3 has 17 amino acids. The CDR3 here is CASSQDRGAKSTDTQYF. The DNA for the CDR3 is TGCGCCAGCAGCCAAGACAGGGGCGCTAAAAGTACAGATACGCAGTATTTT.

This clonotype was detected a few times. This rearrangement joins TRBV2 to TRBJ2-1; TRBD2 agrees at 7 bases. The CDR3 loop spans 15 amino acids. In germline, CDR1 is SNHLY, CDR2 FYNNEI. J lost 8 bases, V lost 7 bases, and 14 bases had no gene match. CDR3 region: CASTGSGTSEYEQFF. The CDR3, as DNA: TGTGCCAGCACGGGGTCCGGAACTAGCGAGTATGAGCAGTTCTTC.

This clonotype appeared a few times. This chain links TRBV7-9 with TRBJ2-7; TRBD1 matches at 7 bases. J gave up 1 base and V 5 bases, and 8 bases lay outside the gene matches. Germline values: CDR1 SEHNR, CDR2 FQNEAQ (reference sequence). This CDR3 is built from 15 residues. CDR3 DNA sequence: TGTGCCAGCAGCACAGGGGTAATAGCGTCCTACGAGCAGTACTTC. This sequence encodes CASSTGVIASYEQYF.

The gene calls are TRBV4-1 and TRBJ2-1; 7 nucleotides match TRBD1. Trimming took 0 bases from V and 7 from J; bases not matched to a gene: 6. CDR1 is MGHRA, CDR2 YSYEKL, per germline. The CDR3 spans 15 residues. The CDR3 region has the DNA TGCGCCAGCAGCCAAGATTGGACAGGCCCTAATGAGCAGTTCTTC. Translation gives CASSQDWTGPNEQFF.

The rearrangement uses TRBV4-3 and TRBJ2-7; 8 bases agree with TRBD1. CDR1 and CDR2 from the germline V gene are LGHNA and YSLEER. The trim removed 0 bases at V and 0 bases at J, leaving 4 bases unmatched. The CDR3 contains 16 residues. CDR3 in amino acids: CASSQDWTGSSYEQYF. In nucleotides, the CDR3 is TGCGCCAGCAGCCAAGATTGGACAGGGAGCTCCTACGAGCAGTACTTC.

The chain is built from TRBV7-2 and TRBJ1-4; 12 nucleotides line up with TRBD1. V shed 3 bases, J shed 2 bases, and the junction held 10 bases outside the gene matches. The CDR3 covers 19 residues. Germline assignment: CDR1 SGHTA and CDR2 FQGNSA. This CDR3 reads CASSFTGTGGGFTNEKLFF. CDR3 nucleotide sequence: TGTGCCAGCAGCTTTACTGGGACAGGGGGCGGTTTCACTAATGAAAAACTGTTTTTT.

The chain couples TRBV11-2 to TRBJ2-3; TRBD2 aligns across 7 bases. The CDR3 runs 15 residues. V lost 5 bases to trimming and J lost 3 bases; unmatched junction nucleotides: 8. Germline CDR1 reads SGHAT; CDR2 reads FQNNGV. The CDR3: CASSPQLASTDTQYF. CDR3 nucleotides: TGTGCCAGCAGCCCCCAACTAGCGTCAACAGATACGCAGTATTTT.

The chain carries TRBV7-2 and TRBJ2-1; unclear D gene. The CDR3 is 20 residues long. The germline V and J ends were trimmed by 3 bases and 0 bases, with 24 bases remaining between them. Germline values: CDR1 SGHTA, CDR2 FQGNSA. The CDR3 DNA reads TGTGCCAGCAGCTTGGGCTTTCGGCTAAGAAGCTCGGGCTCCTACAATGAGCAGTTCTTC. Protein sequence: CASSLGFRLRSSGSYNEQFF.

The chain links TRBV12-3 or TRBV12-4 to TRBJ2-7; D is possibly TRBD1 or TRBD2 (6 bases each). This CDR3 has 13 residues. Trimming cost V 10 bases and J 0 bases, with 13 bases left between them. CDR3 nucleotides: TGTGCCACAGCGAGGGGGGTCTCCTACGAGCAGTACTTC. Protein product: CATARGVSYEQYF.

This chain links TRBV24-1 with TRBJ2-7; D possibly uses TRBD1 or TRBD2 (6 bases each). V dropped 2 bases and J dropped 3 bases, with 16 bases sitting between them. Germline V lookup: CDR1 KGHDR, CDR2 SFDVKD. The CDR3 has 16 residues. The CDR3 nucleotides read TGTGCCACCAGTGATTCGCACAGGGTGGGACTCTACGAGCAGTACTTC. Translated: CATSDSHRVGLYEQYF.

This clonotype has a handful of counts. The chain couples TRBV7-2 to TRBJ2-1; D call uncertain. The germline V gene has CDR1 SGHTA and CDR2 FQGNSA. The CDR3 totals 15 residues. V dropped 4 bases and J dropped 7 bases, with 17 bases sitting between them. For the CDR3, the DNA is TGTGCCAGCAGCTCCAACCCCCGGGCCTTAAATGAGCAGTTCTTC. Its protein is CASSSNPRALNEQFF.

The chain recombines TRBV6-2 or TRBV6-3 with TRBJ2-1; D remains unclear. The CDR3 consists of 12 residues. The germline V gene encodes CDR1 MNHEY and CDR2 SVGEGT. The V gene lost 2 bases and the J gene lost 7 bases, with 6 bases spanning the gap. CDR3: CASSYPANEQFF. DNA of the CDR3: TGTGCCAGCAGTTACCCGGCGAATGAGCAGTTCTTC.